These T cell receptor beta chains were read from a single sample in a study of a mutant IDH1 vaccine in newly diagnosed glioma. These receptors' antigens are unknown. This table comes from immunoSEQ multiplex PCR, and its TCRdb copy is limited to in-frame clones, with some not included. The table records tens of thousands of clones, about three quarters of them present only once. The source was PBMCs, collected from a glioma patient whose treatment included an IDH1 peptide vaccine. The receptors stem from a middle-aged man with glioma. Each CDR3 is given without its conserved first and last residue. The D gene is left open where the match is weak.

j_gene | v_gene | d_gene | CDR3aa
TRBJ2-7 | TRBV2 | NA | ASRDPISVHEQY
TRBJ1-1 | TRBV2 | NA | ASSVGLNTEAF
TRBJ2-2 | TRBV7-2 | NA | ASSRPTSNTGELF
TRBJ2-5 | TRBV5-1 | TRBD1 | ASSYGTEDYQETQY
TRBJ2-5 | TRBV11-2 | NA | ASSQIWSGGGRETQY
TRBJ2-3 | TRBV6-6 | NA | ASSYGMEQGTDTQY
TRBJ2-2 | TRBV7-2 | TRBD2 | ASSPSLAGASNTGELF
TRBJ1-2 | TRBV27 | NA | ASSLSGGAYYGYT
TRBJ1-4 | TRBV5-1 | NA | ASSISRAWDEKLF
TRBJ2-1 | TRBV9 | NA | ASSATSYNEQF
TRBJ2-3 | TRBV5-1 | NA | ASSLRLQSTDTQY
TRBJ2-1 | TRBV4-1 | NA | ASSQGGNEQF
TRBJ1-2 | TRBV7-8 | TRBD1 | ASSPDFGWGQTNYGYT
TRBJ2-2 | TRBV9 | NA | ASSALAIPGELF
TRBJ2-4 | TRBV29-1 | TRBD1 | SVRGTELNIQY
TRBJ2-7 | TRBV14 | NA | ASSHSRHEQY
TRBJ1-1 | TRBV30 | NA | AWSGLKRGNTEAF
TRBJ1-1 | TRBV5-1 | NA | ASSLDRDLNTEAF
TRBJ1-5 | TRBV7-9 | NA | ASSSEHQPQH
TRBJ2-7 | TRBV10-3 | NA | AIREEGTTSYEQY
TRBJ1-1 | TRBV6-5 | NA | ASSRHMNTEAF
TRBJ2-7 | TRBV27 | NA | ASSPGPHEQY
TRBJ2-3 | TRBV6-1 | NA | ASSGPGTLITSTDTQY
TRBJ2-1 | TRBV25-1 | NA | ASSGSQNEQF
TRBJ1-5 | TRBV30 | NA | AWRAPPSNSNQPQH
NA | TRBV5-6 | TRBD2 | ASSLRGLSSYEQY
TRBJ1-1 | TRBV25-1 | NA | ASSEPGWTEAF
TRBJ1-1 | TRBV11-2 | NA | ASSFPRQDTEAF
TRBJ2-1 | TRBV6-6 | TRBD2 | ASNPRTSSYNEQF
TRBJ1-2 | TRBV28 | NA | ASSLFGGMAGSDGYGYT
TRBJ2-6 | TRBV2 | NA | ASSVTGPSGANVLT
TRBJ2-1 | TRBV5-4 | NA | ASSPSRGQNYNEQF
TRBJ2-1 | TRBV12-5 | TRBD2 | ASALTSGAYNEQF
TRBJ2-3 | TRBV6-5 | NA | ASSYARIMRDTQY
TRBJ2-1 | TRBV7-2 | NA | ASTLAASGNEQF
TRBJ1-2 | TRBV9 | TRBD1 | ASSRMLGTGGYGYT
TRBJ1-5 | TRBV11-2 | NA | ASSLFGNQPQH
TRBJ1-2 | TRBV10-2 | TRBD1 | ASGDRGYGYT
TRBJ2-1 | TRBV11-3 | NA | ASSLGTETDYNEQF
TRBJ1-1 | TRBV6-4 | NA | ASSEERGAAEAF
TRBJ2-3 | TRBV6-4 | NA | ASSDSWRGTDTQY
TRBJ2-3 | TRBV6-5 | NA | ATKGVSDTQY
TRBJ2-2 | TRBV7-6 | NA | ASSLGGARQRNTGELF
TRBJ2-2 | TRBV7-2 | TRBD1 | ASSPNRGTGELF
TRBJ2-1 | TRBV19 | TRBD1 | ASKVPGTGTDEQF
TRBJ1-1 | TRBV20-1 | NA | SAQLSSEAF
TRBJ2-7 | TRBV6-5 | TRBD2 | ATYRGRGVYEQY
TRBJ1-1 | TRBV15 | NA | ATSRHRAEAF
TRBJ2-2 | TRBV4-3 | NA | ASSQGRVGELF
TRBJ2-3 | TRBV7-9 | NA | ASSLVRTQTDTQY
TRBJ1-5 | TRBV10-2 | NA | ASSERQGGWINQPQH
TRBJ2-1 | TRBV11-1 | NA | ASSLPASSYNEQF